These 8 T cell receptor beta chains came from one sample sequenced in a study of blood T cell repertoires in COVID-19. Libraries were prepared by immunoSEQ multiplex PCR; TCRdb keeps only in-frame clonotypes and omits some of them. The data contain approximately 530,000 clones, roughly 89% of them singletons. Sequencing was carried out using peripheral blood. The receptors originated from a woman aged 45-65 years with COVID-19, enrolled during active disease.

The chain recombines TRBV27 with TRBJ2-5, with D tentatively TRBD2 (5 bases). This CDR3 spans 14 amino acids. The germline V and J ends were trimmed by 4 bases and 2 bases, with 11 bases remaining between them. Germline CDR1 MNHEY, CDR2 SMNVEV (reference sequence). The CDR3 region is CASSSSGRQETQYF. The CDR3 coding sequence is TGTGCCAGCAGTTCCTCGGGGAGACAAGAGACCCAGTACTTC.

The chain joins TRBV4-1 to TRBJ1-2; 8 bases line up with TRBD1. Germline trimming cut 1 base from V and 5 bases from J; bases unmatched to any gene: 3. CDR1 and CDR2 (germline): MGHRA, YSYEKL. The CDR3 runs to 14 residues. CDR3 sequence reads: CASSQVDRGYGYTF. Here the CDR3 DNA reads TGCGCCAGCAGCCAAGTCGACAGGGGATATGGCTACACCTTC.

The CDR3 coding sequence is TGTGCCCGTGTAATCCCGGGGCAGGGGAACACCATATATTTT. This encodes CARVIPGQGNTIYF. This sequence joins TRBV30 and TRBJ1-3; possible D gene TRBD1, 6 bases. From germline, CDR1 is GTSNPN and CDR2 SVGIG (reference sequence). CDR3 length: 14 amino acids. V was cut by 8 bases and J by 7 bases, with 21 bases left in between.

The V gene is TRBV19, the J gene TRBJ2-1, with 10 bases that match TRBD1. Germline lookup yields CDR1 LNHDA and CDR2 SQIVND (reference sequence). This CDR3 spans 16 amino acids. V was clipped by 4 bases and J by 0 bases; unmatched bases: 3. CDR3 sequence (DNA): TGTGCCAGTAGTAGGAGGACAGGGGGCTCCTACAATGAGCAGTTCTTC. Residues: CASSRRTGGSYNEQFF.

The CDR3 region has the DNA TGCGCCAGCAGGGGACAGTCTAGTGATTCACCCCTCCACTTT. As protein: CASRGQSSDSPLHF. The chain recombines TRBV4-1 with TRBJ1-6; TRBD1 agrees at 7 bases. The ends lost 6 bases at V and 8 bases at J; junction bases unmatched: 7. The CDR3 spans 14 residues. Germline V gene lookup returns CDR1 MGHRA and CDR2 YSYEKL.

A word on this clone: Other DNA sequences in this sample translate to the same CDR3. This chain connects TRBV30 to TRBJ1-5; the D gene is possibly TRBD1 (5 bases). Per germline, CDR1 GTSNPN and CDR2 SVGIG (reference sequence). The V gene lost 2 bases and the J gene lost 0 bases, with 8 bases spanning the gap. CDR3 size: 14 residues. CDR3 nucleotides: TGTGCCTGGAGTAGGGGCCTTAGCAATCAGCCCCAGCATTTT. This codes for CAWSRGLSNQPQHF.

The CDR3 DNA sequence: TGTGCCAGCAGTGAAGGCCCAAATGCGGGGGCCGGAGTGACCCAGTACTTC. It encodes CASSEGPNAGAGVTQYF. J is TRBJ2-5 and V is TRBV6-1; TRBD2 is a possible D gene (7 bases). In germline, CDR1 is MNHNS, CDR2 SASEGT. Trimming removed 1 base at V and 7 bases at J, with 22 bases between. The CDR3 consists of 17 residues.

V and J are TRBV30 and TRBJ1-5; TRBD1 might be the D (6 bases). Germline CDR1 reads GTSNPN; CDR2 reads SVGIG (reference sequence). V was pared by 3 bases and J by 11 bases, with 26 bases between. This CDR3 has 16 residues. CDR3 sequence (DNA): TGTGCCTGGAGGACGAGCAGGGGACCCCTCCTATGGACCCAGCATTTT. Its protein product is CAWRTSRGPLLWTQHF.